The present entry profiles one T cell receptor (beta chain) with its context. Its antigen is still unknown. This CDR3 has 15 residues. CDR1 is LNHDA, CDR2 SQIVND, per germline (reference sequence). The V end was cut by 1 base, the J end by 2 bases, with 11 bases between. This sample was included in a study of OX40 agonist ivuxolimab in advanced cancers. About the study: With ivuxolimab, an agonistic anti-OX40 (CD134) antibody, patients were treated. Eligibility rules accepted prior anti-PD-1, anti-PD-L1 or anti-CTLA-4 therapy, and 40% to 50% had some. Study findings and constraints: In general, CD8+ T cells held more expanded clones than CD4+ did, on average.

The method was immunoSEQ multiplex PCR; TCRdb's version includes in-frame clones alone and lacks a portion of them. The sample consists of about 120,000 clones, roughly 95% of them appearing once. The source was CD4+ or CD8+ T cells sorted from blood, collected in a trial of the OX40 agonist ivuxolimab. The receptor's source is an adult with an advanced solid tumor such as melanoma, head and neck, liver or kidney cancer. The rearrangement links TRBV19 to TRBJ2-5; no definite D call. The CDR3: CASSIVEGSQETQYF. The CDR3 DNA reads TGTGCCAGTAGTATAGTAGAAGGGTCGCAAGAGACCCAGTACTTC.